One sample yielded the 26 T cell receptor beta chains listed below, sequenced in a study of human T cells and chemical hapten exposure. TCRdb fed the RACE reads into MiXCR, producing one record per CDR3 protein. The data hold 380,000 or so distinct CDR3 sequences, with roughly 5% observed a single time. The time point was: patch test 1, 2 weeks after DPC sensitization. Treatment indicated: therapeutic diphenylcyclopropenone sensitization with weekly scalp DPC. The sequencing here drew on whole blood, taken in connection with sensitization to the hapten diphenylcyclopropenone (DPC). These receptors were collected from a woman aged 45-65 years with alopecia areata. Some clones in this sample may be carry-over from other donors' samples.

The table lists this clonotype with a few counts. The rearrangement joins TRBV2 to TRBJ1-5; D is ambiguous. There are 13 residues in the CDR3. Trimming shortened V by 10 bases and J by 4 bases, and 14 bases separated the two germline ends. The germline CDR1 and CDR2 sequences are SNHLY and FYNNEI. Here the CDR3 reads CATEEGRNQPQHF. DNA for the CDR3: TGTGCCACGGAGGAGGGTAGAAATCAGCCCCAGCATTTT. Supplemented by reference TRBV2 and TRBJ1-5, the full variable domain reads EPEVTQTPSHQVTQMGQEVILRCVPISNHLYFYWYRQILGQKVEFLVSFYNNEISEKSEIFDDQFSVERPDGSNFTLKIRSTKLEDSAMYFCATEEGRNQPQHFGDGTRLSIL.

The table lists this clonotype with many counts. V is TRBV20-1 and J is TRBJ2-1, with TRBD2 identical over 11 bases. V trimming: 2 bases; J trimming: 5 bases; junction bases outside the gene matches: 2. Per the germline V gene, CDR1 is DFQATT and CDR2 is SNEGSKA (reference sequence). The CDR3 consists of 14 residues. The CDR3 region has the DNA TGCAGTGCTAGATCGGGACTAGCGGACAATGAGCAGTTCTTC. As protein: CSARSGLADNEQFF.

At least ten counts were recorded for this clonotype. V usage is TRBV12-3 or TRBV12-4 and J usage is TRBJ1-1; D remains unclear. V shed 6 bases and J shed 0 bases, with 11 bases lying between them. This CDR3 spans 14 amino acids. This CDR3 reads CASRGGLMNTEAFF. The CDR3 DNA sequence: TGTGCCAGCAGGGGCGGGCTAATGAACACTGAAGCTTTCTTT.

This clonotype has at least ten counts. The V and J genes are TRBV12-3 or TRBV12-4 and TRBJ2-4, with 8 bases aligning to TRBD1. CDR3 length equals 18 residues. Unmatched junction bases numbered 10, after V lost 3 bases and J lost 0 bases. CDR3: CASSFGQGAPLAKNIQYF. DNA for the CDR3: TGTGCCAGCAGTTTCGGGCAGGGGGCTCCCTTAGCCAAAAACATTCAGTACTTC.

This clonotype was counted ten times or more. The CDR3 loop is CASSLGPGNTDTQYF. The CDR3 DNA reads as TGTGCCAGCAGCTTAGGCCCCGGGAACACAGATACGCAGTATTTT. The chain combines TRBV7-2 with TRBJ2-3, with TRBD2 as a possible D gene (5 bases). The CDR3 runs 15 residues. The V gene lost 1 base and the J gene lost 2 bases, with 10 bases spanning the gap. Germline CDR1 SGHTA, CDR2 FQGNSA. Complete variable domain (other parts from reference TRBV7-2 and TRBJ2-3): GAGVSQSPSNKVTEKGKDVELRCDPISGHTALYWYRQSLGQGLEFLIYFQGNSAPDKSGLPSDRFSAERTGGSVSTLTIQRTQQEDSAVYLCASSLGPGNTDTQYFGPGTRLTVL.

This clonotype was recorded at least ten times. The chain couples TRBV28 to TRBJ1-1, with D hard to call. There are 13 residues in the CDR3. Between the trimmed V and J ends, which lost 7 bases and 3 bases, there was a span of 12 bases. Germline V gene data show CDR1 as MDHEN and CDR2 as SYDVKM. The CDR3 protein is CASTRQAYTEAFF. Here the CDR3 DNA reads TGTGCCAGCACTCGTCAAGCGTACACTGAAGCTTTCTTT.

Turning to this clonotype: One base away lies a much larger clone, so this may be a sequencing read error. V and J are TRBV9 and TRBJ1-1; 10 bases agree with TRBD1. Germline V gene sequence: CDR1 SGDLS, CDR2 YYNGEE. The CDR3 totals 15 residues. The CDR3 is CASGVVGQGSAEAFF. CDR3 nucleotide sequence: TGTGCCAGCGGCGTAGTGGGACAGGGGAGCGCTGAAGCTTTCTTT.

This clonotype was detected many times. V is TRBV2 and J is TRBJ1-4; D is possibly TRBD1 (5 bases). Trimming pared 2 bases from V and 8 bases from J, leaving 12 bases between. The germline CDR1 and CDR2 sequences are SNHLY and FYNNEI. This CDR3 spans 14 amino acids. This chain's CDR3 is CASSELGRGEKLFF. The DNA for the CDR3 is TGTGCCAGCAGTGAACTGGGGCGCGGGGAAAAACTGTTTTTT.

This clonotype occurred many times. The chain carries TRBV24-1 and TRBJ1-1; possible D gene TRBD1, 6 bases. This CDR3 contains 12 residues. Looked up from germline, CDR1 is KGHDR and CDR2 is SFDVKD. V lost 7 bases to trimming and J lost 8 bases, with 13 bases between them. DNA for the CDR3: TGTGCCACCAGCCGCCGGACAGACGAAGCTTTCTTT. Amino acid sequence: CATSRRTDEAFF.

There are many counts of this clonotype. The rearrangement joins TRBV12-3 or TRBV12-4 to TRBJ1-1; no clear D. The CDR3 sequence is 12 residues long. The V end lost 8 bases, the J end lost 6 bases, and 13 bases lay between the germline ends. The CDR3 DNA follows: TGTGCCAGCGAGGGTCGGGATGCTGAAGCTTTCTTT. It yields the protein CASEGRDAEAFF.

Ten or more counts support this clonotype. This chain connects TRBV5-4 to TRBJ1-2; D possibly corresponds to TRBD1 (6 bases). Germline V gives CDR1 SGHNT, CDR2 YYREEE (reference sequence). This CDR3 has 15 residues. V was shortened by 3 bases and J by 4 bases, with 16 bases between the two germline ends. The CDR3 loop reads CASSSTGPPPYGYTF. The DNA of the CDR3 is TGTGCCAGCAGCTCGACAGGACCTCCTCCCTATGGCTACACCTTC.

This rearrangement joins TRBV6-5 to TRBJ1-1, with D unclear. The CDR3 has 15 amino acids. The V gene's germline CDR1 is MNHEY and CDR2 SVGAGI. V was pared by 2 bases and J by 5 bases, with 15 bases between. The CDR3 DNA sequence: TGTGCCAGCAGTTACGAGGGCACGCGAGGGACTGAAGCTTTCTTT. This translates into CASSYEGTRGTEAFF.

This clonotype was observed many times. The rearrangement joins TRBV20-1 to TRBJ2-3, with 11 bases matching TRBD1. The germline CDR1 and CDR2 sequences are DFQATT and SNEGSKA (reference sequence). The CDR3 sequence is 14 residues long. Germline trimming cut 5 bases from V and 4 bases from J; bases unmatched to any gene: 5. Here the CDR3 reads CSAAMGQGADTQYF. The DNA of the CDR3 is TGCAGTGCTGCTATGGGACAGGGGGCAGATACGCAGTATTTT.

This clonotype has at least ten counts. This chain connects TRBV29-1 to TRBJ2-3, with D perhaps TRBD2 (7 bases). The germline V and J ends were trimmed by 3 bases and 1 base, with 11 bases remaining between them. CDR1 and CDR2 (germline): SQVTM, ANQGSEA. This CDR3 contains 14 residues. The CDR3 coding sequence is TGCAGCGTTGATGGCGGGGGCCGCACAGATACGCAGTATTTT. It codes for CSVDGGGRTDTQYF.

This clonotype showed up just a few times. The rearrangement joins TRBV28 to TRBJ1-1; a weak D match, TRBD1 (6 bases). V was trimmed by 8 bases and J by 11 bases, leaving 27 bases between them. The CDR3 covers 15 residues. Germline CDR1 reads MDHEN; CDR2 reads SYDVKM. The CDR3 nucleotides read TGTGCCAGCTCCGGTGTGGGTGGGGGGCTTTATAGGGCTTTCTTT. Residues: CASSGVGGGLYRAFF. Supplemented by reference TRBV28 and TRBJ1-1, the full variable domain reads DVKVTQSSRYLVKRTGEKVFLECVQDMDHENMFWYRQDPGLGLRLIYFSYDVKMKEKGDIPEGYSVSREKKERFSLILESASTNQTSMYLCASSGVGGGLYRAFFGQGTRLTVV.

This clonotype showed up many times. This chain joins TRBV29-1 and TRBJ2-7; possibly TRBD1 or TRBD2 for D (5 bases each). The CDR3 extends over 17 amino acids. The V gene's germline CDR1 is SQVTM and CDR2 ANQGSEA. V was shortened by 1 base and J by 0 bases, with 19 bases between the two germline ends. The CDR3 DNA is TGCAGCGTTGAAGCCCCCCCCGGGGACGGCAGCTCCTACGAGCAGTACTTC. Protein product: CSVEAPPGDGSSYEQYF.

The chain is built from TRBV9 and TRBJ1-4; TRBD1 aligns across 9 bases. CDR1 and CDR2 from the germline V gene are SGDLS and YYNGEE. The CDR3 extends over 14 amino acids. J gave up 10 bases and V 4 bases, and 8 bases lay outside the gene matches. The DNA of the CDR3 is TGTGCCAGCAGCCCTCGACAGGGGGAAGTAAAACTGTTTTTT. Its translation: CASSPRQGEVKLFF.

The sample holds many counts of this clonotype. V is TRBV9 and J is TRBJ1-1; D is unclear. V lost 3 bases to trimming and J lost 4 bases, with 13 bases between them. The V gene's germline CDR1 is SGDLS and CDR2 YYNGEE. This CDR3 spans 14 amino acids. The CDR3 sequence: CASSEGPRATEAFF. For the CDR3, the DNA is TGTGCCAGCAGCGAAGGTCCGAGGGCCACTGAAGCTTTCTTT.

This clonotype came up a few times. Here the CDR3 DNA reads TGTGCCTGGAGGACCCCGGACAGGGCCGGGGAGCTGTTTTTT. Protein sequence: CAWRTPDRAGELFF. The chain has TRBV30 and TRBJ2-2; 8 nucleotides line up with TRBD1. The V gene's germline CDR1 is GTSNPN and CDR2 SVGIG (reference sequence). The V segment lost 3 bases and the J segment 6 bases; nucleotides outside the gene matches: 6. This CDR3 region has 14 residues.

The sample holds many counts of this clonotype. CDR3 amino acids: CASSQVTSGSEQFF. CDR3 in DNA: TGCGCCAGCAGCCAAGTGACTAGCGGGAGCGAGCAGTTCTTC. The gene calls are TRBV4-3 and TRBJ2-1; 12 positions match TRBD2. The CDR3 is 14 amino acids. Germline V gene data show CDR1 as LGHNA and CDR2 as YSLEER. With 1 base clipped from V and 10 bases from J, the junction kept 2 bases outside the gene matches.

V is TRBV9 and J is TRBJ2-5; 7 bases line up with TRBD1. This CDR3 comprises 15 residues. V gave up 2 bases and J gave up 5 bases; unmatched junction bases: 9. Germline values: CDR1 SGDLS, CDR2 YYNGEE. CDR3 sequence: CASSVGQGVAETQYF. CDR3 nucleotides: TGTGCCAGCAGCGTTGGTCAGGGGGTAGCGGAGACCCAGTACTTC.

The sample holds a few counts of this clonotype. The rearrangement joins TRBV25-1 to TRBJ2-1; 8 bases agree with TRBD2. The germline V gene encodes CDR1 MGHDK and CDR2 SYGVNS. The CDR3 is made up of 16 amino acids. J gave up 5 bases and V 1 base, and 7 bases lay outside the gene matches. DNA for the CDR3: TGTGCCAGCAGTGAATTGGGCCTAGCGGGCAACAATGAGCAGTTCTTC. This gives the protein CASSELGLAGNNEQFF.

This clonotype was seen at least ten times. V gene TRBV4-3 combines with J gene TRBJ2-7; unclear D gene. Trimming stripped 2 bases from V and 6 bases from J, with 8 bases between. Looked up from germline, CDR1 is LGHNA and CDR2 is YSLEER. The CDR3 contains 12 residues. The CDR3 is CASSQKVGEQYF. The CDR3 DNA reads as TGCGCCAGCAGCCAAAAGGTCGGCGAGCAGTACTTC.

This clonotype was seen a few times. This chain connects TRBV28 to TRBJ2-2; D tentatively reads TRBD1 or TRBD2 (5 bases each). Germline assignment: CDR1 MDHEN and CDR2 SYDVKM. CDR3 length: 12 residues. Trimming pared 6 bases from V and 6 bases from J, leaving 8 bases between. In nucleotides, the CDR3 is TGTGCCAGCAGGGGACCCCCCGGGGAGCTGTTTTTT. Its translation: CASRGPPGELFF.

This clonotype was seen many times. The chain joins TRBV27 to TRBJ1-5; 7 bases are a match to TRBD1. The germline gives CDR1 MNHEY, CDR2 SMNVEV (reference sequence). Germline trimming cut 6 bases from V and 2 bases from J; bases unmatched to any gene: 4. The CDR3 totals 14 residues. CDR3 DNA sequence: TGTGCCAGCAGACGTACAGGGGGCAATCAGCCCCAGCATTTT. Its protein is CASRRTGGNQPQHF.

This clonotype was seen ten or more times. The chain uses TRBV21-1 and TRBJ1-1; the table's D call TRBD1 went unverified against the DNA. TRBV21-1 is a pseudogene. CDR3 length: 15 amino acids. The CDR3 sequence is CASGRAGAQNTEAFF. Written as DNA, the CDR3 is TGTGCCAGCGGCAGGGCGGGGGCACAGAACACTGAAGCTTTCTTT.